Listed below are T cell receptor beta chains from one sample, sequenced in a study of naive and memory T cell subsets. TCRdb redid the calling of the UMI-ligation and nested PCR reads with MiXCR, one entry per CDR3 protein. The sample has over 20,000 distinct CDR3 sequences, over 4% seen once. The sequenced material came from blood. The receptors come from an adult in good health. Each CDR3 is given with its conserved first and last residue. The D gene is left open where the match is weak. Size is omitted from some rows. Given values are once, few, many or a class for expanded clones.

CDR3,D,J,V,size
CASSLDPLLSTEAFF,-,TRBJ1-1,TRBV11-2,many
CASSEYTPRDGEQFF,-,TRBJ2-1,TRBV6-1,many
CASSVATDLSTDTQYF,-,TRBJ2-3,TRBV9,many
CASSLKGNYGYTF,-,TRBJ1-2,TRBV7-9,many
CASRSSGRSGYEQYF,TRBD2,TRBJ2-7,TRBV6-6,many
CSATGQGNVYTF,TRBD1,TRBJ1-2,TRBV20-1,many
CSVGTAVTDTQYF,-,TRBJ2-3,TRBV29-1,many
CASSAYLPDRGVNEQYF,TRBD1,TRBJ2-7,TRBV28,-
CAWSGGIAGGGDTQYF,TRBD2,TRBJ2-3,TRBV30,-
CAISEGPGEGSYEQYF,-,TRBJ2-7,TRBV10-3,medium-sized
CASSLGFPYEQYF,-,TRBJ2-7,TRBV28,many
CASSPGPGAQYF,-,TRBJ2-5,TRBV11-2,many
CASSPFATGTSGYNEQFF,TRBD2,TRBJ2-1,TRBV9,many
CASSQESGTGHQQYF,TRBD1,TRBJ2-7,TRBV14,many
CASSPYRGGAPDTQYF,TRBD2,TRBJ2-3,TRBV28,-
CASSQGQAYEQYF,-,TRBJ2-7,TRBV5-1,many
CSARVFGRVQEQFF,-,TRBJ2-1,TRBV20-1,many
CASSPSGLNYGYTF,-,TRBJ1-2,TRBV25-1,few
CSVRLAVSYEQYF,TRBD2,TRBJ2-7,TRBV29-1,few
CASNKLQVLSGANVLTF,-,TRBJ2-6,TRBV7-8,-
CASSYRRTEKLFF,-,TRBJ1-4,TRBV6-5,-
CASSRESSSTGELFF,-,TRBJ2-2,TRBV5-4,few
CAWSVRPRHEQFF,-,TRBJ2-1,TRBV30,many
CSVEYRDSSYEQYF,TRBD1,TRBJ2-7,TRBV29-1,many
CAWSRQGVGELFF,TRBD1,TRBJ2-2,TRBV30,-
CASSQVTSWHNEQFF,-,TRBJ2-1,TRBV14,many
CASSQEITGPFHNEQFF,-,TRBJ2-1,TRBV4-3,many
CASSLGWGVDTDTQYF,-,TRBJ2-3,TRBV11-1,many
CSASIPLKDYEQYF,-,TRBJ2-7,TRBV20-1,many